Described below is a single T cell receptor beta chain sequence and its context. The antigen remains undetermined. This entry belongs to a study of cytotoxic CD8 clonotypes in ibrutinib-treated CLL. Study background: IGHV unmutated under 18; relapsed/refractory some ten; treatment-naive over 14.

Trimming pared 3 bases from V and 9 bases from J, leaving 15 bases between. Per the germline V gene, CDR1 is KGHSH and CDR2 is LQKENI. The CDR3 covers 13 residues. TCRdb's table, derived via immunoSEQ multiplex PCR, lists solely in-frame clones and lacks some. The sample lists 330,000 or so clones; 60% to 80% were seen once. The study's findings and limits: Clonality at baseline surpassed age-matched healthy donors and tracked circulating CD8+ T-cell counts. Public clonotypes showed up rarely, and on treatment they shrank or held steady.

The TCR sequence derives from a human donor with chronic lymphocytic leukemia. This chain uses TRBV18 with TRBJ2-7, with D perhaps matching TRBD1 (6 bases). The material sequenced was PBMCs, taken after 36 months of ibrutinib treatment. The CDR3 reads CASSPRQTGLQYF. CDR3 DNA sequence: TGTGCCAGCTCACCGAGACAGACAGGTCTGCAGTACTTC. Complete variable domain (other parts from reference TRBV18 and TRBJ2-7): NAGVMQNPRHLVRRRGQEARLRCSPMKGHSHVYWYRQLPEEGLKFMVYLQKENIIDESGMPKERFSAEFPKEGPSILRIQQVVRGDSAAYFCASSPRQTGLQYFGPGTRLTVT.